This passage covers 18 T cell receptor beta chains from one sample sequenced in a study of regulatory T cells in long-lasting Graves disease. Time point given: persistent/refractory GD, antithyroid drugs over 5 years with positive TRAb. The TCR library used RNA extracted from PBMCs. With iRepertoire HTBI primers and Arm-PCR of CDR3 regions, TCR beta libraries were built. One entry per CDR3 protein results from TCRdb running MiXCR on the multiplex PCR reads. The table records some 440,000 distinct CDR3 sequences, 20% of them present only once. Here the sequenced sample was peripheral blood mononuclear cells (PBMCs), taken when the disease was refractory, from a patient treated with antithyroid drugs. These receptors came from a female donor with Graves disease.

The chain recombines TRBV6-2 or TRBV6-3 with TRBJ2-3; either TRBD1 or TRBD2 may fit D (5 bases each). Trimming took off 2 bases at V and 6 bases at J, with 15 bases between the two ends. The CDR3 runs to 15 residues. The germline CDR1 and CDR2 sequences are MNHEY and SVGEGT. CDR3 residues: CASSYRGGEGDTQYF. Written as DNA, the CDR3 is TGTGCCAGCAGTTACCGGGGCGGAGAAGGGGATACGCAGTATTTT.

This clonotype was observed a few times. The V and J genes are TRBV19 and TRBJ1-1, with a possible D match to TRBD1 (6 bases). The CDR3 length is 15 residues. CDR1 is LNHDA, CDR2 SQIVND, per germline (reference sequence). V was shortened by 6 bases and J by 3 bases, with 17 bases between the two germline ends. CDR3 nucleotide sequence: TGTGCCAGTAGGATGACAGGCTCAGGAGACACTGAAGCTTTCTTT. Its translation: CASRMTGSGDTEAFF.

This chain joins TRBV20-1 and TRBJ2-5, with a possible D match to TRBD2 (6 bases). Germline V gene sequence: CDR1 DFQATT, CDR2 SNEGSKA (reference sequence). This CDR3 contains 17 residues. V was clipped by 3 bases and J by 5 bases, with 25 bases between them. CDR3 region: CSASEGSSGGVQETQYF. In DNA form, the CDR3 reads TGCAGTGCTAGTGAGGGATCTTCCGGGGGTGTACAGGAGACCCAGTACTTC.

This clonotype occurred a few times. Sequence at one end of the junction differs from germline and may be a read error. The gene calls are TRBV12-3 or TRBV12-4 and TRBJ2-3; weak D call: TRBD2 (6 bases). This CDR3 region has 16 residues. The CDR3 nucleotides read TGTGCCAGCAGTCACGGACTACCCGCTAGCACGGATACGCAGTATTTT. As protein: CASSHGLPASTDTQYF.

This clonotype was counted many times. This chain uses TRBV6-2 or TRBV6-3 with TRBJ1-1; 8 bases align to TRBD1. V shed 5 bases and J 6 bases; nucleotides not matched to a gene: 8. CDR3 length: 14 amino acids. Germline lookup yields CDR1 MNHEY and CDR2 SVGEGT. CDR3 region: CASSESGQAAEAFF. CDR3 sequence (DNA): TGTGCCAGCAGTGAATCGGGACAGGCGGCTGAAGCTTTCTTT.

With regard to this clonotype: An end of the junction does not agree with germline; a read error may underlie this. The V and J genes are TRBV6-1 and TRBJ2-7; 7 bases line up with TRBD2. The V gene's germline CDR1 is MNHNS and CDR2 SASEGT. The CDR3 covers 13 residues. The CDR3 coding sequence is TGTGCCAGCAGCGAAAGGGCTAGCGGAAGTTCAAGCTTC. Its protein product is CASSERASGSSSF.

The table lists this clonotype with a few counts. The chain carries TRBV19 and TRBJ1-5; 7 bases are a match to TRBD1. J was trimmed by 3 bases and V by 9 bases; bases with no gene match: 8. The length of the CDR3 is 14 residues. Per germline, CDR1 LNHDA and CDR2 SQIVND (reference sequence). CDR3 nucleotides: TGTGCCAGCCTGGGACAGAACTTCAATCAGCCCCAGCATTTT. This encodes CASLGQNFNQPQHF.

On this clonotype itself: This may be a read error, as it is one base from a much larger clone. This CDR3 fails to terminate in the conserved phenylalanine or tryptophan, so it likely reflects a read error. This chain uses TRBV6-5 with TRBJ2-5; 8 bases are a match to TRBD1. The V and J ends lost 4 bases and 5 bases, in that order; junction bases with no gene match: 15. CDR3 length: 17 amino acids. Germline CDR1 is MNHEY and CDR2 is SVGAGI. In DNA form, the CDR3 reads TGTGCCAGCAGTTTCGACACACCAGGGGGCAGATTTGAGACCCAGTACCTC. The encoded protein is CASSFDTPGGRFETQYL.

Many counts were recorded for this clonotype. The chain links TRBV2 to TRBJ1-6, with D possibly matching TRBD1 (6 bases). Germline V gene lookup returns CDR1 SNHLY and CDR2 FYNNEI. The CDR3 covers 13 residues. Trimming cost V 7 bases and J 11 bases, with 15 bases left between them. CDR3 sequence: CASNLRGIPPLHF. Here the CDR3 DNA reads TGTGCCAGCAACCTTAGGGGGATACCACCCCTCCACTTT.

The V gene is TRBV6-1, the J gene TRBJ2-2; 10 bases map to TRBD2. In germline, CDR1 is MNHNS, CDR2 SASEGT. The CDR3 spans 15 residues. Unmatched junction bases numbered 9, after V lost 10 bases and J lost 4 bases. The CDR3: CAIKGGLAPTGELFF. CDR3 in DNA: TGTGCCATCAAGGGGGGACTAGCGCCCACCGGGGAGCTGTTTTTT.

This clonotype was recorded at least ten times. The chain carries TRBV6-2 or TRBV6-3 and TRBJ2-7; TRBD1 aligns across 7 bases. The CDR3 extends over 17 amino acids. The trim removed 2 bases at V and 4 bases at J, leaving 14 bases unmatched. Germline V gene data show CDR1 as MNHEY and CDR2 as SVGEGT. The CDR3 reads CASSYLGTGQIRYEQYF. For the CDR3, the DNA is TGTGCCAGCAGTTACCTCGGGACGGGACAGATTCGGTACGAGCAGTACTTC.

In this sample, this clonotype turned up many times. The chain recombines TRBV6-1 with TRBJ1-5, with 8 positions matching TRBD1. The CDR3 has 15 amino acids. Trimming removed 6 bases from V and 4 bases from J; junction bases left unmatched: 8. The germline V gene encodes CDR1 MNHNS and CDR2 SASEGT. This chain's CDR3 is CASSATRGLNQPQHF. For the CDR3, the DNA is TGTGCCAGCAGCGCTACCAGGGGGCTGAATCAGCCCCAGCATTTT.

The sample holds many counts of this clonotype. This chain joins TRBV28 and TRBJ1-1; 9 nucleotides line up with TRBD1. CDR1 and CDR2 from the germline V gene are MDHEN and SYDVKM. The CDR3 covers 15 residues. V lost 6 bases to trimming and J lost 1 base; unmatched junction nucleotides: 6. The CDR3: CASSPRTGANTEAFF. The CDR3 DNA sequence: TGTGCCAGCAGCCCCAGGACAGGGGCGAACACTGAAGCTTTCTTT.

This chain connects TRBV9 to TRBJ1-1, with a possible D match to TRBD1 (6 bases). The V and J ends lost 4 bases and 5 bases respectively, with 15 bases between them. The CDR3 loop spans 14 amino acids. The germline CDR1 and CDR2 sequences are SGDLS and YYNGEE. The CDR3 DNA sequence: TGTGCCAGCAGCAAAGGGGGAAAAGGGACTGAAGCTTTCTTT. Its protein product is CASSKGGKGTEAFF. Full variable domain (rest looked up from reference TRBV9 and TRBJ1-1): DSGVTQTPKHLITATGQRVTLRCSPRSGDLSVYWYQQSLDQGLQFLIQYYNGEERAKGNILERFSAQQFPDLHSELNLSSLELGDSALYFCASSKGGKGTEAFFGQGTRLTVV.

CDR3 protein: CASSQVGLQGSKQYF. The CDR3 nucleotides are TGTGCCAGCAGCCAAGTGGGCCTACAGGGATCGAAGCAGTACTTC. The chain carries TRBV3-1 and TRBJ2-7; TRBD1 might be the D (6 bases). The germline CDR1 and CDR2 sequences are LGHDT and YNNKEL (reference sequence). The V gene lost 1 base and the J gene lost 8 bases, with 18 bases spanning the gap. CDR3 length: 15 amino acids.

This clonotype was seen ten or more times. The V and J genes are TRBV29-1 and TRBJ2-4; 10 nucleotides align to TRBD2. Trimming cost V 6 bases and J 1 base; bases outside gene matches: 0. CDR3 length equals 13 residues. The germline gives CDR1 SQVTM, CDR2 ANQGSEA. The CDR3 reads CSVTSGAKNIQYF. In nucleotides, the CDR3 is TGCAGCGTGACTAGCGGGGCCAAAAACATTCAGTACTTC. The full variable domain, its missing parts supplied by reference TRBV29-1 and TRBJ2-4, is SAVISQKPSRDICQRGTSLTIQCQVDSQVTMMFWYRQQPGQSLTLIATANQGSEATYESGFVIDKFPISRPNLTFSTLTVSNMSPEDSSIYLCSVTSGAKNIQYFGAGTRLSVL.

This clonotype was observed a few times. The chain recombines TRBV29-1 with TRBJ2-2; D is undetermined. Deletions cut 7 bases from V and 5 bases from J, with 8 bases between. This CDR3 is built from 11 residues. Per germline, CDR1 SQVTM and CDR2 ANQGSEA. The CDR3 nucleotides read TGCAGCGGTTTTAGTACCGGGGAGCTGTTTTTT. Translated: CSGFSTGELFF.

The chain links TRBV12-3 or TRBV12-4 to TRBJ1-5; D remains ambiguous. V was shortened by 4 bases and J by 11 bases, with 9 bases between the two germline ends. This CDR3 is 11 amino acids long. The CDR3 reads CASSSLGSQHF. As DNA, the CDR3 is TGTGCCAGCAGTTCCCTTGGGTCCCAGCATTTT.